Below are 11 T cell receptor beta chains sequenced from a single sample in a study of monozygotic twins with inflammatory bowel disease. Following a re-call of the 5' RACE reads, TCRdb has one entry per CDR3 protein and lacks DNA. In all, the sample yields 420,000 or so distinct CDR3 sequences. The source material was blood. The receptors were gathered from a human donor with ulcerative colitis or Crohn's disease, or a healthy co-twin of an affected twin (not recorded which).

This sequence joins TRBV6-9 and TRBJ2-5; without DNA, the TCRdb call of TRBD2 cannot be checked. The length of the CDR3 is 13 residues. Per germline, CDR1 MNHGY and CDR2 SVAAGI. Here the CDR3 reads CASSLDCSETQYF.

CDR3 in amino acids: CASSQGDGRYEQYF. V is TRBV4-1 and J is TRBJ2-7; TCRdb selects TRBD2, and the lack of DNA leaves this call unchecked. The V gene's germline CDR1 is MGHRA and CDR2 YSYEKL. The CDR3 runs to 14 residues.

The J gene is TRBJ2-7, the V gene TRBV28; lacking DNA, the TRBD1 call made by TCRdb goes unchecked. This CDR3 contains 14 residues. Germline V CDR1 and CDR2: MDHEN, SYDVKM. This CDR3 reads CASRPGGDLYEQYF.

This chain links TRBV30 with TRBJ1-1. Germline V gene lookup returns CDR1 GTSNPN and CDR2 SVGIG (reference sequence). The CDR3 is made up of 11 amino acids. The CDR3 sequence: CAGGPTTEAFF.

The chain combines TRBV15 with TRBJ2-1; as DNA is missing, the TRBD1 call by TCRdb cannot be tested. CDR1 and CDR2 (germline): LNHNV, YYDKDF (reference sequence). The length of the CDR3 is 15 residues. CDR3 protein: CATSRSTGDYNEQFF.

The chain couples TRBV24-1 to TRBJ2-1. This CDR3 is 15 amino acids long. Per germline, CDR1 KGHDR and CDR2 SFDVKD. CDR3: CATSDLMGTYNEQFF.

The chain has TRBV20-1 and TRBJ2-7; TCRdb picks TRBD2, but there is no DNA to check that call. Germline CDR1 and CDR2: DFQATT and SNEGSKA (reference sequence). This CDR3 spans 16 amino acids. The CDR3 is CSAWGLAGGPTYEQYF.

V and J are TRBV20-1 and TRBJ2-5; absent DNA, TCRdb's TRBD2 call cannot be checked. This CDR3 contains 15 residues. Germline-derived CDR1 and CDR2 are DFQATT and SNEGSKA (reference sequence). This CDR3 is CSARAGTSLSETQYF.

This sequence joins TRBV20-1 and TRBJ1-1; with no DNA, the TCRdb D assignment of TRBD1 cannot be verified. The germline gives CDR1 DFQATT, CDR2 SNEGSKA (reference sequence). The CDR3 has 18 amino acids. The chain's CDR3 is CSARDPGAGRGRNTEAFF.

The J gene is TRBJ1-1, the V gene TRBV11-2. Germline CDR1 reads SGHAT; CDR2 reads FQNNGV. The CDR3 spans 14 residues. The chain's CDR3 is CASSLGTTNAQAFF.

The V gene is TRBV29-1, the J gene TRBJ1-4. Germline loops: CDR1 SQVTM, CDR2 ANQGSEA. This CDR3 is 13 amino acids long. CDR3 in amino acids: CSVLRKLNEKLFF.